Presented here are 21 T cell receptor beta chains from one specimen sequenced in a study of T cell responses to AZD1222 COVID-19 vaccine. The assay was immunoSEQ multiplex PCR, and TCRdb's table has in-frame clones only and misses some. The sample holds about 100,000 clones, approximately 90% seen once. Sequenced here: peripheral blood, sampled 28 days after the second AZD1222 dose. These receptors were taken from an adult who received the AZD1222 COVID-19 vaccine.

V and J are TRBV29-1 and TRBJ1-1; D remains ambiguous. The germline V gene encodes CDR1 SQVTM and CDR2 ANQGSEA. V lost 3 bases, J lost 4 bases, and 12 bases lay in between. The CDR3 spans 13 residues. The CDR3 protein is CSVDGLIGTEAFF. The CDR3, as DNA: TGCAGCGTTGATGGACTGATAGGCACTGAAGCTTTCTTT.

This chain uses TRBV28 with TRBJ2-7; tentative D call: TRBD2 (5 bases). The V end was cut by 10 bases, the J end by 7 bases, with 17 bases between. This CDR3 spans 12 amino acids. Germline V lookup: CDR1 MDHEN, CDR2 SYDVKM. The CDR3 nucleotides are TGTGCCACGGCGGGCTTCTTAGGGGAGCAGTACTTC. Amino acids: CATAGFLGEQYF.

This rearrangement joins TRBV6-1 to TRBJ2-3, with D perhaps TRBD2 (6 bases). Trimming shortened V by 2 bases and J by 6 bases, and 15 bases separated the two germline ends. The V gene's germline CDR1 is MNHNS and CDR2 SASEGT. The CDR3 contains 15 residues. The CDR3 DNA follows: TGTGCCAGCAGTGAAAGTCCCACTCGGGGGGATACGCAGTATTTT. Translating gives CASSESPTRGDTQYF.

This sequence joins TRBV11-2 and TRBJ1-2; no reliable D call. Germline CDR1 reads SGHAT; CDR2 reads FQNNGV. V shed 1 base and J shed 8 bases, with 14 bases lying between them. The CDR3 has 14 residues. The CDR3 region is CASSLGTGPGGYTF. As DNA, the CDR3 is TGTGCCAGCAGCTTAGGCACCGGCCCGGGGGGCTACACCTTC.

The chain uses TRBV5-4 and TRBJ1-6; 7 bases agree with TRBD1. J was trimmed by 7 bases and V by 4 bases; bases with no gene match: 5. Per the germline V gene, CDR1 is SGHNT and CDR2 is YYREEE (reference sequence). The CDR3 consists of 14 residues. CDR3 region: CASSPGTANSPLHF. As DNA, the CDR3 is TGTGCCAGCAGCCCCGGGACAGCAAATTCACCCCTCCACTTT. The whole variable domain, filled in from reference TRBV5-4 and TRBJ1-6, reads ETGVTQSPTHLIKTRGQQVTLRCSSQSGHNTVSWYQQALGQGPQFIFQYYREEENGRGNFPPRFSGLQFPNYSSELNVNALELDDSALYLCASSPGTANSPLHFGNGTRLTVT.

V and J are TRBV5-1 and TRBJ2-4; 11 bases fit TRBD2. CDR1 is SGHRS and CDR2 is YFSETQ in the germline V gene. Trimming removed 3 bases from V and 0 bases from J; junction bases left unmatched: 2. The CDR3 runs 16 residues. CDR3 region: CASSSGLAAAKNIQYF. The CDR3 DNA reads as TGCGCCAGCAGCTCGGGACTAGCGGCAGCCAAAAACATTCAGTACTTC.

The CDR3 bases are TGTGCCAGTAGTACAGACAGGGGGCGAGACACTGAAGCTTTCTTT. It encodes CASSTDRGRDTEAFF. The V call is TRBV19, the J call TRBJ1-1, with 10 bases lining up with TRBD1. Germline V gene data show CDR1 as LNHDA and CDR2 as SQIVND (reference sequence). CDR3 length: 15 amino acids. V lost 4 bases to trimming and J lost 3 bases; unmatched junction nucleotides: 5.

This clone was recorded once. The chain has TRBV9 and TRBJ2-1; 12 bases match TRBD2. This CDR3 region has 13 residues. J was trimmed by 13 bases and V by 4 bases; bases with no gene match: 6. Germline loops: CDR1 SGDLS, CDR2 YYNGEE. In DNA, the CDR3 is TGTGCCAGCAGCCCAGGACTAGCGGGGCCCCAGTTCTTC. It codes for CASSPGLAGPQFF.

J is TRBJ2-3 and V is TRBV23-1; D may be TRBD1 (5 bases). TRBV23-1 is marked as an open reading frame, function uncertain. V gave up 4 bases and J gave up 5 bases, with 13 bases separating them. This CDR3 is 14 amino acids long. In nucleotides, the CDR3 is TGCGCCAGCAGTCTTCAGGGTCTGAAAGATACGCAGTATTTT. It is translated as CASSLQGLKDTQYF.

The chain links TRBV5-6 to TRBJ2-3, with 10 bases identical to TRBD1. Losses at the gene ends were 4 bases for V and 3 bases for J; bases not matched to a gene: 5. CDR1 is SGHDT, CDR2 YYEEEE, per germline. There are 15 residues in the CDR3. CDR3 residues: CASSRTGGKTDTQYF. The CDR3 DNA follows: TGTGCCAGCAGCCGGACAGGGGGAAAAACAGATACGCAGTATTTT.

The chain links TRBV6-5 to TRBJ2-2, with 10 bases lining up with TRBD2. Germline V lookup: CDR1 MNHEY, CDR2 SVGAGI. V shed 2 bases and J 5 bases; nucleotides not matched to a gene: 2. The CDR3 runs 15 residues. Written as DNA, the CDR3 is TGTGCCAGCAGTTACAGCGGGAGGGGAACCGGGGAGCTGTTTTTT. Translating gives CASSYSGRGTGELFF.

The chain employs TRBV6-6 and TRBJ2-3; a possible D gene is TRBD2 (5 bases). The germline V and J ends were trimmed by 7 bases and 4 bases, with 12 bases remaining between them. The CDR3 is 13 amino acids. The germline V gene has CDR1 MNHNY and CDR2 SVGAGI (reference sequence). This CDR3 is CASKGTGADTQYF. The CDR3 DNA reads TGTGCCAGCAAGGGCACCGGGGCAGATACGCAGTATTTT.

The chain is built from TRBV11-2 and TRBJ2-7; 9 bases align to TRBD1. The CDR3 consists of 16 residues. Germline CDR1 SGHAT, CDR2 FQNNGV. V was clipped by 4 bases and J by 1 base; unmatched bases: 8. The CDR3 coding sequence is TGTGCCAGCAGCTCCTCCGTGGACAGGGGATCCTACGAGCAGTACTTC. It codes for CASSSSVDRGSYEQYF.

The J gene is TRBJ2-1, the V gene TRBV5-1; D call uncertain. Germline V gives CDR1 SGHRS, CDR2 YFSETQ. The CDR3 runs to 12 residues. Trimming stripped 0 bases from V and 8 bases from J, with 6 bases between. The CDR3 coding sequence is TGCGCCAGCAGCTTGGTCAACTATGAGCAGTTCTTC. This encodes CASSLVNYEQFF.

The rearrangement links TRBV19 to TRBJ2-3; 8 bases fit TRBD2. The V gene's germline CDR1 is LNHDA and CDR2 SQIVND (reference sequence). The CDR3 has 14 residues. Trimming at V came to 9 bases and at J to 0 bases, leaving 5 bases not matched to a gene. The CDR3 spells CASKAGGSTDTQYF. The DNA of the CDR3 is TGTGCCAGCAAGGCGGGAGGAAGCACAGATACGCAGTATTTT.

The gene calls are TRBV9 and TRBJ2-2; 16 positions agree with TRBD2. The CDR3 totals 20 residues. The V segment lost 4 bases and the J segment 3 bases; nucleotides outside the gene matches: 12. Per the germline V gene, CDR1 is SGDLS and CDR2 is YYNGEE. CDR3 coding DNA: TGTGCCAGCAGCCTAGCTGGGACTAGCGGGAGGGCCAGGGACACCGGGGAGCTGTTTTTT. Translating it yields CASSLAGTSGRARDTGELFF.

This rearrangement joins TRBV2 to TRBJ2-7, with 7 bases lining up with TRBD1. The CDR3 extends over 16 amino acids. Germline values: CDR1 SNHLY, CDR2 FYNNEI. Trimming took 1 base from V and 4 from J; bases not matched to a gene: 10. CDR3 in amino acids: CASSEDRGHAWYEQYF. In DNA, the CDR3 is TGTGCCAGCAGTGAAGATAGGGGGCACGCTTGGTACGAGCAGTACTTC.

Only a few counts were recorded for this clone. The chain links TRBV14 to TRBJ1-6, with D uncertain. This CDR3 has 15 amino acids. Germline V gene sequence: CDR1 SGHDN, CDR2 FVKESK. The ends were cut back, 0 bases at V and 9 bases at J, with 12 bases in the middle. Here the CDR3 reads CASSQDPVGRSPLHF. In DNA, the CDR3 is TGTGCCAGCAGCCAAGATCCCGTTGGACGTTCACCCCTCCACTTT.

This sequence joins TRBV12-5 and TRBJ1-4; 10 nucleotides agree with TRBD1. This CDR3 has 19 amino acids. CDR1 LGHNT and CDR2 FRNRAP come from the germline V gene. The ends lost 3 bases at V and 0 bases at J; junction bases unmatched: 10. CDR3 DNA sequence: TGTGCTAGTGGTTTATGGACAGGGGGACGAGGGGCAACTAATGAAAAACTGTTTTTT. Translated: CASGLWTGGRGATNEKLFF.

V and J are TRBV30 and TRBJ1-1, with a possible D match to TRBD1 (6 bases). CDR3 size: 13 residues. The germline gives CDR1 GTSNPN, CDR2 SVGIG (reference sequence). V was shortened by 4 bases and J by 0 bases, with 9 bases between the two germline ends. The CDR3 nucleotides read TGTGCCTGGACCAGGGGTATGAACACTGAAGCTTTCTTT. This encodes CAWTRGMNTEAFF.

The J gene is TRBJ2-2, the V gene TRBV6-5; 9 bases line up with TRBD2. The CDR3 sequence is 16 residues long. Germline trimming cut 0 bases from V and 5 bases from J; bases unmatched to any gene: 4. Germline V lookup: CDR1 MNHEY, CDR2 SVGAGI. The CDR3 protein is CASSYSSGRGTGELFF. The CDR3 DNA follows: TGTGCCAGCAGTTACTCTAGCGGGAGAGGAACCGGGGAGCTGTTTTTT.